This TCR beta chain was sequenced for a study of vaccination and CD4 T cells after COVID-19. Time point here: late sampling 161 to 241 days after vaccination in a few convalescent patients. As for treatment: approximately nine-day PBMC culture with coronavirus spike peptide pools or control peptides (ViraFEST assay). The CDR3 contains 14 residues. The germline gives CDR1 DFQATT, CDR2 SNEGSKA (reference sequence). Trimming cost V 5 bases and J 0 bases, with 14 bases left between them. CD4+ T cells that had been cultured provided DNA sequenced with the Oncomine TCR Beta short-read assay. TCRdb re-called the PCR reads with MiXCR, one entry per CDR3 protein. Among 15,000 to 20,000 distinct CDR3 sequences listed, roughly 54% were seen once. As to this clonotype: As yet, its antigen is unknown.

The sample was CD4+ T cells from blood, cultured in vitro, taken about 7 months after SARS-CoV-2 vaccination. The chain couples TRBV20-1 to TRBJ2-7; D is perhaps TRBD2 (6 bases). The sequence was obtained from a human donor who had recovered from COVID-19. The CDR3 sequence: CSAGPPGDSYEQYF. As DNA, the CDR3 is TGCAGTGCTGGACCCCCGGGGGACTCCTACGAGCAGTACTTC.